These 22 T cell receptor beta chains share one sample of origin, sequenced in a study of shared clonotypes between healthy human individuals. Assay used: immunoSEQ multiplex PCR; TCRdb lists only in-frame clones, some missing. The sample gives approximately 1.5 million clones, around 98.5% of which show up once; 0.36% is in the top ten. Source material: naive CD4+ T cells sorted from blood. Subset of the sample: CD45RA+ positively selected. Receptor source: a man in his thirties or forties in good health.

This sequence joins TRBV5-1 and TRBJ2-2; 7 bases fit TRBD1. The trim removed 4 bases at V and 6 bases at J, leaving 9 bases unmatched. Germline V gene lookup returns CDR1 SGHRS and CDR2 YFSETQ. The CDR3 spans 15 residues. The CDR3 nucleotides read TGCGCCAGCAGCCTCACAGGGGTCTCGGCCGGGGAGCTGTTTTTT. This sequence encodes CASSLTGVSAGELFF.

This rearrangement joins TRBV2 to TRBJ2-7; D gene ambiguous. Looked up from germline, CDR1 is SNHLY and CDR2 is FYNNEI. The CDR3 length is 13 residues. Trimming took 6 bases from V and 7 from J, leaving 16 bases between them. The CDR3 DNA is TGTGCCAGCAGGGGCGGAAAGGTTGGGGAGCAGTACTTC. Its translation: CASRGGKVGEQYF.

The J gene is TRBJ1-1, the V gene TRBV28; D is unresolved. The CDR3 has 13 amino acids. Germline V gene lookup returns CDR1 MDHEN and CDR2 SYDVKM. Between the trimmed V and J ends, which lost 6 bases and 2 bases, there was a span of 10 bases. The CDR3 DNA is TGTGCCAGCAGGTCATACAGTAACACTGAAGCTTTCTTT. Its protein is CASRSYSNTEAFF.

V is TRBV6-5 and J is TRBJ2-7; 11 positions match TRBD2. The J segment lost 2 bases and the V segment lost 7 bases, leaving 4 bases of the junction unmatched. The V gene's germline CDR1 is MNHEY and CDR2 SVGAGI. This CDR3 has 14 amino acids. As DNA, the CDR3 is TGTGCCAGCATCACTAGCGGGAGCCCCTACGAGCAGTACTTC. This gives the protein CASITSGSPYEQYF.

The chain couples TRBV28 to TRBJ1-2; no firm D call. CDR1 is MDHEN and CDR2 is SYDVKM in the germline V gene. The V end lost 8 bases, the J end lost 5 bases, and 15 bases lay between the germline ends. The CDR3 has 13 amino acids. The CDR3 bases are TGTGCCAGCTCTTTGGGGTTGCTTTATGGCTACACCTTC. It yields the protein CASSLGLLYGYTF.

The rearrangement joins TRBV5-1 to TRBJ1-1, with D unclear. The CDR3 extends over 17 amino acids. V lost 4 bases to trimming and J lost 3 bases, with 22 bases between them. The germline V gene encodes CDR1 SGHRS and CDR2 YFSETQ. The CDR3 region is CASSLSGLGSMYTEAFF. The CDR3 bases are TGCGCCAGCAGCCTGAGTGGTTTGGGTAGTATGTACACTGAAGCTTTCTTT. The variable domain in full, completed from reference TRBV5-1 and TRBJ1-1, reads KAGVTQTPRYLIKTRGQQVTLSCSPISGHRSVSWYQQTPGQGLQFLFEYFSETQRNKGNFPGRFSGRQFSNSRSEMNVSTLELGDSALYLCASSLSGLGSMYTEAFFGQGTRLTVV.

This chain links TRBV5-8 with TRBJ1-1; perhaps TRBD1 as D (5 bases). Trimming removed 4 bases from V and 7 bases from J, with 14 bases in between. The length of the CDR3 is 13 residues. CDR1 is SGHTS, CDR2 YDEGEE, per germline. In nucleotides, the CDR3 is TGTGCCAGCAGCAGGGGAGGGACGTATGAAGCTTTCTTT. Its protein product is CASSRGGTYEAFF.

The chain carries TRBV25-1 and TRBJ1-5; maybe TRBD1 (6 bases). The germline CDR1 and CDR2 sequences are MGHDK and SYGVNS. V dropped 3 bases and J dropped 5 bases, with 14 bases sitting between them. The length of the CDR3 is 15 residues. CDR3 DNA sequence: TGTGCCAGCAGTGACACAGGGAGGGGCCATCAGCCCCAGCATTTT. Translated, it gives CASSDTGRGHQPQHF.

This sequence joins TRBV27 and TRBJ2-1; D perhaps matches TRBD1 (7 bases). The germline V and J ends were trimmed by 5 bases and 12 bases, with 29 bases remaining between them. Per germline, CDR1 MNHEY and CDR2 SMNVEV (reference sequence). CDR3 length: 17 amino acids. The CDR3 DNA is TGTGCCAGCAGTCCACGTGGAGGGGGCCTACTAAGAACGTCGCAGTTCTTC. Amino acids: CASSPRGGGLLRTSQFF.

The chain has TRBV19 and TRBJ2-1, with 8 bases that match TRBD1. The J segment lost 2 bases and the V segment lost 3 bases, leaving 6 bases of the junction unmatched. The length of the CDR3 is 16 residues. The germline gives CDR1 LNHDA, CDR2 SQIVND (reference sequence). CDR3 in amino acids: CASSISGGRTYNEQFF. DNA for the CDR3: TGTGCCAGTAGTATCTCAGGGGGCCGAACCTACAATGAGCAGTTCTTC.

The rearrangement links TRBV11-2 to TRBJ2-1, with D tentatively TRBD2 (7 bases). V lost 7 bases and J lost 8, with 21 bases in between. This CDR3 comprises 15 residues. The germline CDR1 and CDR2 sequences are SGHAT and FQNNGV. CDR3 bases: TGTGCCAGCACCGCACAGGGACTAAAAGGCGATGAGCAGTTCTTC. Its protein is CASTAQGLKGDEQFF.

V usage is TRBV10-3 and J usage is TRBJ2-7, with TRBD1 as a possible D gene (6 bases). Germline loops: CDR1 ENHRY, CDR2 SYGVKD. The CDR3 sequence is 14 residues long. V gave up 2 bases and J gave up 5 bases, with 13 bases separating them. CDR3 sequence reads: CAISELGQGNEQYF. The DNA for the CDR3 is TGTGCCATCAGTGAGCTTGGGCAGGGGAACGAGCAGTACTTC.

The chain employs TRBV5-5 and TRBJ2-1, with TRBD1 matching over 9 bases. Germline V gene sequence: CDR1 SGHKS, CDR2 YYEKEE (reference sequence). With V trimmed by 4 bases and J by 6 bases, 8 bases remained unmatched. CDR3 length: 15 amino acids. This CDR3 reads CASSTGTGSFNEQFF. CDR3 nucleotides: TGTGCCAGCAGCACTGGGACAGGGAGCTTCAATGAGCAGTTCTTC.

This clone was observed a single time. This chain connects TRBV10-2 to TRBJ1-4; 9 bases agree with TRBD1. V shed 6 bases and J 8 bases; nucleotides not matched to a gene: 10. Germline V lookup: CDR1 WSHSY, CDR2 SAAADI. The CDR3 is made up of 15 amino acids. CDR3 bases: TGCGCCAGCAGAGAGAACCGACAGGGGGGGGAAAAACTGTTTTTT. Translating it yields CASRENRQGGEKLFF.

The V gene is TRBV5-1, the J gene TRBJ2-2; 8 nucleotides match TRBD2. The ends lost 6 bases at V and 6 bases at J; junction bases unmatched: 10. The CDR3 contains 15 residues. Per germline, CDR1 SGHRS and CDR2 YFSETQ. CDR3 DNA sequence: TGCGCCAGCAACCGAGGGGCGGGAGGTTCCGGGGAGCTGTTTTTT. This encodes CASNRGAGGSGELFF.

Comment on this clone: This CDR3 is also generated by other DNA sequences in the sample. V gene TRBV30 combines with J gene TRBJ1-1, with D perhaps TRBD1 (6 bases). The V gene lost 1 base and the J gene lost 0 bases, with 6 bases spanning the gap. Per the germline V gene, CDR1 is GTSNPN and CDR2 is SVGIG (reference sequence). The CDR3 sequence is 13 residues long. In DNA form, the CDR3 reads TGTGCCTGGAGTGAGGGGGTGAACACTGAAGCTTTCTTT. Protein: CAWSEGVNTEAFF.

The rearrangement joins TRBV7-9 to TRBJ2-3; 14 nucleotides agree with TRBD2. There are 18 residues in the CDR3. From germline, CDR1 is SEHNR and CDR2 FQNEAQ (reference sequence). The J segment lost 4 bases and the V segment lost 5 bases, leaving 11 bases of the junction unmatched. The CDR3 DNA follows: TGTGCCAGCAGCGGGACTAGCGGGAGTATTTTGTCGGCAGATACGCAGTATTTT. Translating gives CASSGTSGSILSADTQYF.

This clone was detected only once. The chain uses TRBV7-2 and TRBJ2-1; 7 bases match TRBD2. V lost 5 bases to trimming and J lost 14 bases; unmatched junction nucleotides: 6. The CDR3 is made up of 11 amino acids. Germline CDR1 is SGHTA and CDR2 is FQGNSA. The CDR3 sequence: CASSLSGKKFF. CDR3 nucleotide sequence: TGTGCCAGCAGCCTCAGCGGGAAGAAGTTCTTC.

The gene calls are TRBV7-6 and TRBJ2-7, with a possible D match to TRBD1 (7 bases). With 1 base removed from V and 2 bases from J, the gap between germline ends came to 18 bases. The CDR3 is made up of 17 amino acids. Per germline, CDR1 SGHVS and CDR2 FNYEAQ. For the CDR3, the DNA is TGTGCCAGCAGCTTAGTAGGGGGGACAGAAGGGGCCTACGAGCAGTACTTC. This translates into CASSLVGGTEGAYEQYF.

DNA of the CDR3: TGTGCCAGCACCAAAGGGACAGGGTCGGGGGATACGCAGTATTTT. Encoded protein: CASTKGTGSGDTQYF. This chain links TRBV6-1 with TRBJ2-3, with TRBD1 identical over 9 bases. V shed 7 bases and J 6 bases; nucleotides not matched to a gene: 11. This CDR3 contains 15 residues. Germline loops: CDR1 MNHNS, CDR2 SASEGT.

This chain joins TRBV5-1 and TRBJ2-7, with 9 bases matching TRBD2. Germline V lookup: CDR1 SGHRS, CDR2 YFSETQ. This CDR3 is 16 amino acids long. V dropped 0 bases and J dropped 5; count of bases not matched to a gene: 9. This CDR3 reads CASSLDGIAGVDEQYF. In DNA, the CDR3 is TGCGCCAGCAGCTTGGACGGGATAGCGGGAGTTGACGAGCAGTACTTC.

The chain combines TRBV7-7 with TRBJ2-5; tentative D call: TRBD2 (6 bases). The germline gives CDR1 SSHAT, CDR2 FNYEAQ (reference sequence). CDR3 length: 13 residues. Trimming removed 5 bases from V and 5 bases from J, with 12 bases in between. The CDR3, as DNA: TGTGCCAGCAGCATTGCCGGGAGCGAGACCCAGTACTTC. Protein: CASSIAGSETQYF.